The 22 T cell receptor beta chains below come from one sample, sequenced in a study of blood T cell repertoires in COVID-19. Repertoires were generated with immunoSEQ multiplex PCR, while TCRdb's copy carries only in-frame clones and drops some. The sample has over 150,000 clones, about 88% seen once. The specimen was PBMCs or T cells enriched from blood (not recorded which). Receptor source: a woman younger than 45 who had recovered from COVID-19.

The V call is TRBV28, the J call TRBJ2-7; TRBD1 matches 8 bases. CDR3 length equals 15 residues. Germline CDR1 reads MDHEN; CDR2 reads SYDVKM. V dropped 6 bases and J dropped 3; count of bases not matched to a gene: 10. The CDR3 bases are TGTGCCAGCAGGCCCACTGACAGGGGCGGCTACGAGCAGTACGTC. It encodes CASRPTDRGGYEQYV.

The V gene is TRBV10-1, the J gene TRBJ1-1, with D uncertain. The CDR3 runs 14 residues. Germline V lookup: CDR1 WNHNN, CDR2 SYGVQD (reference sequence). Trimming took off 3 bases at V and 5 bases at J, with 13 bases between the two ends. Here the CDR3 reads CASSESGTGTEAFF. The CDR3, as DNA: TGCGCCAGCAGTGAATCAGGAACGGGGACTGAAGCTTTCTTT.

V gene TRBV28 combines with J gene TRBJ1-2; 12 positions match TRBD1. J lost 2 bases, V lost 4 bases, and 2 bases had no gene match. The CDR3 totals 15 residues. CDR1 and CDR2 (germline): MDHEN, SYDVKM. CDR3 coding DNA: TGTGCCAGCAGTTCCGGGACAGGGGGCAACTATGGCTACACCTTC. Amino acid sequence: CASSSGTGGNYGYTF.

CDR3 amino acids: CASSGGRGSTEAFF. Written as DNA, the CDR3 is TGTGCCAGCAGCGGGGGGAGGGGGAGCACTGAAGCTTTCTTT. The rearrangement joins TRBV7-9 to TRBJ1-1; maybe TRBD1 (6 bases). Germline lookup yields CDR1 SEHNR and CDR2 FQNEAQ (reference sequence). The germline V and J ends were trimmed by 5 bases and 4 bases, with 14 bases remaining between them. The length of the CDR3 is 14 residues.

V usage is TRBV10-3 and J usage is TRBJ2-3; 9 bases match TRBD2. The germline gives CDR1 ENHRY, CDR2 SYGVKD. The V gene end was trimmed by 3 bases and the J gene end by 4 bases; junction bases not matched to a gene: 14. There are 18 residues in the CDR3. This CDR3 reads CAISDSLTTSGAADTQYF. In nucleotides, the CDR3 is TGTGCCATCAGTGACTCGCTTACGACTAGCGGCGCCGCAGATACGCAGTATTTT.

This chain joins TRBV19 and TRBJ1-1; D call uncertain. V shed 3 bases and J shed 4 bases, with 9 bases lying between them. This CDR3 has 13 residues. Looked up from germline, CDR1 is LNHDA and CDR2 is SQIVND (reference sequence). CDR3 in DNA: TGTGCCAGTAGTATTGACGGGAGCACTGAAGCTTTCTTT. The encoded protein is CASSIDGSTEAFF.

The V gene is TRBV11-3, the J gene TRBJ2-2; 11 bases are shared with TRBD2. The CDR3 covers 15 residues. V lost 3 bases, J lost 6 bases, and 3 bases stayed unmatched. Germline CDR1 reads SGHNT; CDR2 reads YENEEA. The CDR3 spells CASSLLAGGSGELFF. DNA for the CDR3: TGTGCCAGCAGCTTGCTAGCGGGAGGTTCCGGGGAGCTGTTTTTT.

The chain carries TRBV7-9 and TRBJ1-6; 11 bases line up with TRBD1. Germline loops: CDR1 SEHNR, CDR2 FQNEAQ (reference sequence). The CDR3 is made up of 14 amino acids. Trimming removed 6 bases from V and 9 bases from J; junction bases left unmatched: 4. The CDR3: CASRPGTGGSPLHF. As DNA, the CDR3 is TGTGCCAGCAGGCCCGGGACAGGGGGTTCACCCCTCCACTTT.

As DNA, the CDR3 is TGTGCCAGCAGCACTTCCCCGGGAAAGTCTATCAATCAGCCCCAGCATTTT. It codes for CASSTSPGKSINQPQHF. V is TRBV5-4 and J is TRBJ1-5; unclear D gene. The CDR3 is made up of 17 amino acids. In germline, CDR1 is SGHNT, CDR2 YYREEE (reference sequence). V dropped 4 bases and J dropped 3 bases, with 20 bases sitting between them.

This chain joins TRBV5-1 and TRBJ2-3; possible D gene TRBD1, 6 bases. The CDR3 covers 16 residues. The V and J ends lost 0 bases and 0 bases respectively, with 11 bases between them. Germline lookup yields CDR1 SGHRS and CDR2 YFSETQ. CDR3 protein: CASSLVGTPSTDTQYF. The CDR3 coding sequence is TGCGCCAGCAGCTTGGTCGGGACACCTAGCACAGATACGCAGTATTTT.

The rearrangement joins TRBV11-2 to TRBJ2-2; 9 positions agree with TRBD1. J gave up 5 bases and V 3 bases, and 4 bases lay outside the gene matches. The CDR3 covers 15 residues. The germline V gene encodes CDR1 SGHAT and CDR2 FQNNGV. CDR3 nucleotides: TGTGCCAGCAGCTTGGGACAGGGCAAGACCGGGGAGCTGTTTTTT. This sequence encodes CASSLGQGKTGELFF.

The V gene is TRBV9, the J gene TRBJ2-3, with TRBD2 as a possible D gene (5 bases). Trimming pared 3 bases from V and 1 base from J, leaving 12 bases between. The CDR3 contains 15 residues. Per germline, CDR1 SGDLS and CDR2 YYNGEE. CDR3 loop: CASSETGIGTDTQYF. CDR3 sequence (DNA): TGTGCCAGCAGCGAAACCGGGATTGGCACAGATACGCAGTATTTT.

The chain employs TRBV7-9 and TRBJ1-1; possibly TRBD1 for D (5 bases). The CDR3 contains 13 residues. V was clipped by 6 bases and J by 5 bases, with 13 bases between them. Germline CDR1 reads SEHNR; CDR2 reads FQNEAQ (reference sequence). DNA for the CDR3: TGTGCCAGCAGTTCAGGGTTGGGGACTGAAGCTTTCTTT. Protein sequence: CASSSGLGTEAFF.

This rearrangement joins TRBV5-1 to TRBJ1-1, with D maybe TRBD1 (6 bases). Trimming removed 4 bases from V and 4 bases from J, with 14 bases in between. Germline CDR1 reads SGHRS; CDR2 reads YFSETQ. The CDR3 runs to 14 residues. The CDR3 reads CASSLQGLSTEAFF. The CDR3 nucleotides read TGCGCCAGCAGCCTACAGGGTCTTAGCACTGAAGCTTTCTTT.

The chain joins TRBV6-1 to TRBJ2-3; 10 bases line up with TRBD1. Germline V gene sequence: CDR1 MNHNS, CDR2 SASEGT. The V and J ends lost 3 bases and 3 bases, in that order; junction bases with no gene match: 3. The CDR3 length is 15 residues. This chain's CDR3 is CASSEGQGLTDTQYF. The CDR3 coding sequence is TGTGCCAGCAGTGAGGGACAGGGGCTGACAGATACGCAGTATTTT.

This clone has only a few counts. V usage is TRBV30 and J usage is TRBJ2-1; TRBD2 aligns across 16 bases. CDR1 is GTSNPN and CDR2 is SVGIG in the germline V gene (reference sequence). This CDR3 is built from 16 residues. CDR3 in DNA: TGTGCTGGCAAAGAGGCCGGGACTAGCGGGAGGGGGGAGCAGTTCTTC. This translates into CAGKEAGTSGRGEQFF.

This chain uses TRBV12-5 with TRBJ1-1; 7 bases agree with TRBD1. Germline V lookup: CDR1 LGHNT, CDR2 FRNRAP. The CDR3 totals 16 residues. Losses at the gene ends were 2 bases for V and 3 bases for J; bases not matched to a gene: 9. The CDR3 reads CASGLYPGGRYTEAFF. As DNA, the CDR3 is TGTGCTAGTGGTTTGTACCCAGGGGGGAGGTACACTGAAGCTTTCTTT.

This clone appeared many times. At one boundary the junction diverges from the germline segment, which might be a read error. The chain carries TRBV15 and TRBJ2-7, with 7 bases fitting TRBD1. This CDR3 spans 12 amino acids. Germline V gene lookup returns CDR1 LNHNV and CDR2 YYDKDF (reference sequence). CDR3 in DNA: TGTGCCACCAGCAGAGAAGGAAGGGGGCTGGGGTTC. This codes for CATSREGRGLGF.

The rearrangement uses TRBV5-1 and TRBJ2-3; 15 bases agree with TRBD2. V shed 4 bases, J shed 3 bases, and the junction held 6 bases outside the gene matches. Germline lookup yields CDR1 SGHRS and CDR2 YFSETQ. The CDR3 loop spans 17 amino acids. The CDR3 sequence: CASSLGLAGGRTDTQYF. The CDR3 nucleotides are TGCGCCAGCAGCCTAGGACTAGCGGGGGGGCGGACAGATACGCAGTATTTT.

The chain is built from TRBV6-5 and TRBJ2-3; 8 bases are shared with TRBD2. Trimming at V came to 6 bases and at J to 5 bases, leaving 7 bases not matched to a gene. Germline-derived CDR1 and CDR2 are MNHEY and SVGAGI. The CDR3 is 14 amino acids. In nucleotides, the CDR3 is TGTGCCAGCAGGGCGGGGGGTCGACGAGATACGCAGTATTTT. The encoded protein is CASRAGGRRDTQYF.

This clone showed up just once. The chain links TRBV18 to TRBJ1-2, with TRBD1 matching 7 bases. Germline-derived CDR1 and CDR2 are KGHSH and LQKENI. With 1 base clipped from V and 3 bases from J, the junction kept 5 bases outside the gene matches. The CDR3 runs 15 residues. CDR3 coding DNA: TGTGCCAGCTCACCACTCACCGGGACAGACTATGGCTACACCTTC. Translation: CASSPLTGTDYGYTF.

The CDR3 region has the DNA TGTGCCAGCAAAACAGGGGGCCGGGAAGCTTTCTTT. It codes for CASKTGGREAFF. The chain joins TRBV6-4 to TRBJ1-1, with 9 bases identical to TRBD1. The germline CDR1 and CDR2 sequences are MRHNA and SNTAGT. This CDR3 has 12 residues. Germline trimming cut 7 bases from V and 8 bases from J; bases unmatched to any gene: 5.